This TCR beta chain was observed in a study of OX40 agonist ivuxolimab in advanced cancers. Looking at the study overall: Every 2 weeks, patients received ivuxolimab intravenously, dosed at 0.01 to 10 mg/kg. Study-level points and caveats: Expanded clones were, on average, more numerous in CD8+ T cells than in CD4+.

A word on this clone: Its antigen remains unknown.

The CDR3 extends over 12 amino acids. V was shortened by 1 base and J by 8 bases, with 8 bases between the two germline ends. Germline values: CDR1 PRHDT, CDR2 FYEKMQ (reference sequence). The table came from immunoSEQ multiplex PCR; TCRdb's copy has only in-frame clones and leaves some out. This sample yields 62,000 or so clones, of which around four fifths are seen a single time; around 3.6% belongs to the top ten. Sample: CD4+ or CD8+ T cells sorted from blood, taken in a trial of the OX40 agonist ivuxolimab. This TCR was sampled from an adult with an advanced solid tumor such as melanoma, head and neck, liver or kidney cancer. The chain employs TRBV13 and TRBJ1-1, with a tentative D call TRBD1 (5 bases). CDR3 DNA: TGTGCCAGCAGCTTAGTGAACAGGGAAGCTTTCTTT. This codes for CASSLVNREAFF.